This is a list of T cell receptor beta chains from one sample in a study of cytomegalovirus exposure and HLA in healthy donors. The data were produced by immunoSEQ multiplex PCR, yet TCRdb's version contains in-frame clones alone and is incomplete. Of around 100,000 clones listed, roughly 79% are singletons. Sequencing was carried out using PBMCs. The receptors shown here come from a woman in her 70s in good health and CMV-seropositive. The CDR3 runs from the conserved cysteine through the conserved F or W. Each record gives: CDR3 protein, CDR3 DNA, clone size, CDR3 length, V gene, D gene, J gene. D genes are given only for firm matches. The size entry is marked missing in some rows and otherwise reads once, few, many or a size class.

CDR3: CASSSTYTDTQYF
DNA: TGTGCCAGCAGCTCCACTTATACAGATACGCAGTATTTT
size: few
length: 13
V: TRBV7-2
D: .
J: TRBJ2-3

CDR3: CASSLYLGTAYGYTF
DNA: TGTGCCAGCAGCTTGTATTTGGGGACAGCTTATGGCTACACCTTC
size: .
length: 15
V: TRBV5-8
D: TRBD1
J: TRBJ1-2

CDR3: CASSGGPGTSGRASDEQYF
DNA: TGTGCCAGCAGTGGGGGTCCCGGGACTAGCGGGAGGGCCTCCGACGAGCAGTACTTC
size: few
length: 19
V: TRBV2
D: TRBD2
J: TRBJ2-7

CDR3: CASSSQLSTNEQFF
DNA: TGTGCCAGCAGCTCCCAACTTTCGACTAATGAGCAGTTCTTC
size: few
length: 14
V: TRBV9
D: .
J: TRBJ2-1

CDR3: CATSRGGQLWTEAFF
DNA: TGTGCCACCAGCAGAGGTGGGCAGCTGTGGACTGAAGCTTTCTTT
size: .
length: 15
V: TRBV15
D: .
J: TRBJ1-1

CDR3: CASSLSPIRQGTEAFF
DNA: TGTGCCAGCAGCTTATCCCCAATTCGACAGGGCACTGAAGCTTTCTTT
size: .
length: 16
V: TRBV7-3
D: TRBD1
J: TRBJ1-1

CDR3: CASSSTRGDGYEQYF
DNA: TGCGCCAGCAGCTCTACCAGGGGGGACGGTTACGAGCAGTACTTC
size: .
length: 15
V: TRBV5-1
D: .
J: TRBJ2-7

CDR3: CASSRDRGEEKLFF
DNA: TGTGCCAGCAGCCGGGACAGGGGGGAGGAAAAACTGTTTTTT
size: .
length: 14
V: TRBV7-2
D: TRBD1
J: TRBJ1-4

CDR3: CASSYLSGQGGEQYF
DNA: TGTGCCAGCAGTTACCTCTCGGGACAGGGAGGGGAGCAGTACTTC
size: .
length: 15
V: TRBV27
D: TRBD1
J: TRBJ2-7

CDR3: CSVKNRGLNTEAFF
DNA: TGCAGCGTTAAAAACAGGGGACTGAACACTGAAGCTTTCTTT
size: .
length: 14
V: TRBV29-1
D: TRBD1
J: TRBJ1-1

CDR3: CASSLSSGYNSPLHF
DNA: TGTGCCAGCAGCCTCAGTTCAGGGTATAATTCACCCCTCCACTTT
size: .
length: 15
V: TRBV7-9
D: .
J: TRBJ1-6

CDR3: CASSQRTSYNEKLFF
DNA: TGTGCCAGCAGTCAACGAACGTCCTATAATGAAAAACTGTTTTTT
size: .
length: 15
V: TRBV28
D: .
J: TRBJ1-4

CDR3: CASSHRQGRMNTEAFF
DNA: TGTGCCAGCAGCCATCGACAGGGCAGGATGAACACTGAAGCTTTCTTT
size: .
length: 16
V: TRBV7-2
D: TRBD1
J: TRBJ1-1

CDR3: CASSLPAYEQYF
DNA: TGCGCCAGCAGCTTGCCGGCCTACGAGCAGTACTTC
size: .
length: 12
V: TRBV5-1
D: .
J: TRBJ2-7

CDR3: CASSPSTGGVTEAFF
DNA: TGTGCCAGCTCACCATCGACAGGGGGTGTCACTGAAGCTTTCTTT
size: .
length: 15
V: TRBV18
D: TRBD1
J: TRBJ1-1

CDR3: CASRTGDWDEQYF
DNA: TGCGCCAGCAGGACAGGGGACTGGGACGAGCAGTACTTC
size: .
length: 13
V: TRBV5-1
D: TRBD1
J: TRBJ2-7

CDR3: CASIPGGSRYDEQFF
DNA: TGTGCCAGCATCCCGGGGGGATCCCGGTACGATGAGCAGTTCTTC
size: .
length: 15
V: TRBV6-5
D: TRBD2
J: TRBJ2-1

CDR3: CASSLVIGTGELFF
DNA: TGTGCCAGCAGTTTGGTTATCGGTACCGGGGAGCTGTTTTTT
size: few
length: 14
V: TRBV6-1
D: .
J: TRBJ2-2

CDR3: CASSFLVGTSGTNEQFF
DNA: TGTGCCAGCAGCTTTTTAGTGGGGACTAGCGGGACTAATGAGCAGTTCTTC
size: once
length: 17
V: TRBV7-6
D: TRBD2
J: TRBJ2-1

CDR3: CASSVRVSSEQFF
DNA: TGTGCCAGCAGTGTCAGGGTGTCGAGCGAGCAGTTCTTC
size: .
length: 13
V: TRBV2
D: .
J: TRBJ2-1

CDR3: CASSAGLSYEQYF
DNA: TGTGCCAGCAGCGCAGGACTCTCCTACGAGCAGTACTTC
size: .
length: 13
V: TRBV7-3
D: .
J: TRBJ2-7

CDR3: CASSPRDRGSSGANVLTF
DNA: TGTGCCAGCAGCCCAAGGGACAGGGGAAGCTCTGGGGCCAACGTCCTGACTTTC
size: .
length: 18
V: TRBV5-6
D: TRBD1
J: TRBJ2-6

CDR3: CASSTQGSLGYGYTF
DNA: TGTGCCAGCAGTACCCAGGGAAGTCTTGGGTATGGCTACACCTTC
size: .
length: 15
V: TRBV28
D: .
J: TRBJ1-2

CDR3: CASSLIGSRDTQYF
DNA: TGCGCCAGCAGCTTGATCGGATCGCGGGATACGCAGTATTTT
size: .
length: 14
V: TRBV5-1
D: .
J: TRBJ2-3

CDR3: CASTSGREYGYTF
DNA: TGTGCCAGCACTTCGGGGAGGGAGTATGGCTACACCTTC
size: .
length: 13
V: TRBV5-6
D: .
J: TRBJ1-2

CDR3: CAWSVRDTNTGELFF
DNA: TGTGCCTGGAGTGTACGAGACACGAACACCGGGGAGCTGTTTTTT
size: once
length: 15
V: TRBV30
D: .
J: TRBJ2-2

CDR3: CAISESGTGGPFYEQYF
DNA: TGTGCCATCAGTGAGTCGGGGACAGGTGGACCTTTCTACGAGCAGTACTTC
size: .
length: 17
V: TRBV10-3
D: TRBD1
J: TRBJ2-7

CDR3: CASSEPWRAGELFF
DNA: TGTGCCAGCAGTGAACCCTGGAGGGCCGGGGAGCTGTTTTTT
size: .
length: 14
V: TRBV6-1
D: .
J: TRBJ2-2

CDR3: CASSPTGGNQPQHF
DNA: TGTGCCAGTAGCCCGACAGGGGGCAACCAGCCCCAGCATTTT
size: .
length: 14
V: TRBV19
D: TRBD1
J: TRBJ1-5

CDR3: CASRATSGADTQYF
DNA: TGTGCCAGCAGAGCTACTAGTGGGGCAGATACGCAGTATTTT
size: .
length: 14
V: TRBV6-1
D: .
J: TRBJ2-3

CDR3: CASSAGLAGTDTQYF
DNA: TGTGCCAGCAGCGCGGGACTAGCGGGAACAGATACGCAGTATTTT
size: .
length: 15
V: TRBV5-4
D: TRBD2
J: TRBJ2-3

CDR3: CASSLAASGNTIYF
DNA: TGTGCCAGCAGCTTAGCGGCCTCTGGAAACACCATATATTTT
size: .
length: 14
V: TRBV7-8
D: .
J: TRBJ1-3

CDR3: CASSLSPSREVANEKLFF
DNA: TGTGCCAGCAGTTTATCCCCCTCCCGGGAGGTGGCTAATGAAAAACTGTTTTTT
size: .
length: 18
V: TRBV27
D: .
J: TRBJ1-4

CDR3: CASSFHRGTNEKLFF
DNA: TGTGCCAGCAGCTTCCACAGGGGTACTAATGAAAAACTGTTTTTT
size: .
length: 15
V: TRBV5-6
D: TRBD1
J: TRBJ1-4

CDR3: CASSSGIESYEQYF
DNA: TGTGCCAGCAGTTCCGGGATCGAGTCCTACGAGCAGTACTTC
size: .
length: 14
V: TRBV28
D: .
J: TRBJ2-7

CDR3: CASSQVGTRGDYGYTF
DNA: TGCGCCAGCAGCCAAGTGGGGACCAGGGGAGACTATGGCTACACCTTC
size: few
length: 16
V: TRBV4-1
D: .
J: TRBJ1-2

CDR3: CASSPGSRRGREKLFF
DNA: TGTGCCAGCAGCCCTGGATCTCGCAGGGGGCGTGAAAAACTGTTTTTT
size: few
length: 16
V: TRBV5-6
D: TRBD1
J: TRBJ1-4

CDR3: CASSQYGQRGSSYNEQFF
DNA: TGCGCCAGCAGCCAGTATGGGCAGCGGGGGAGCTCCTACAATGAGCAGTTCTTC
size: .
length: 18
V: TRBV4-1
D: TRBD2
J: TRBJ2-1

CDR3: CASSVGGNRENIQYF
DNA: TGTGCCAGCAGCGTAGGAGGAAACAGGGAAAACATTCAGTACTTC
size: .
length: 15
V: TRBV9
D: .
J: TRBJ2-4

CDR3: CASGLGLSGNTIYF
DNA: TGTGCTAGTGGTTTGGGACTCTCTGGAAACACCATATATTTT
size: .
length: 14
V: TRBV12-5
D: .
J: TRBJ1-3

CDR3: CASSESRTGGVDTQYF
DNA: TGTGCCAGCAGTGAATCCCGAACAGGGGGCGTAGATACGCAGTATTTT
size: .
length: 16
V: TRBV25-1
D: TRBD1
J: TRBJ2-3

CDR3: CASSLATSGGFTYEQYF
DNA: TGTGCCAGCAGCTTAGCGACCAGCGGGGGCTTCACCTACGAGCAGTACTTC
size: .
length: 17
V: TRBV7-2
D: TRBD2
J: TRBJ2-7

CDR3: CASGQASGANVLTF
DNA: TGTGCCAGCGGACAGGCCTCTGGGGCCAACGTCCTGACTTTC
size: .
length: 14
V: TRBV6-1
D: TRBD1
J: TRBJ2-6

CDR3: CASSPPRLSGVYNEQFF
DNA: TGTGCCAGCAGCCCGCCCCGCCTAAGCGGGGTCTACAATGAGCAGTTCTTC
size: .
length: 17
V: TRBV7-2
D: TRBD2
J: TRBJ2-1

CDR3: CASSYQGDRSNTEAFF
DNA: TGTGCCAGCAGCTACCAGGGGGACAGATCGAACACTGAAGCTTTCTTT
size: once
length: 16
V: TRBV7-2
D: TRBD1
J: TRBJ1-1

CDR3: CAWSVPSGGITDTQYF
DNA: TGTGCCTGGAGTGTCCCTAGCGGGGGGATCACAGATACGCAGTATTTT
size: once
length: 16
V: TRBV30
D: TRBD2
J: TRBJ2-3

CDR3: CATKRMGLADPSPRNEQFF
DNA: TGTGCCACCAAAAGAATGGGACTAGCGGATCCCTCTCCCAGGAATGAGCAGTTCTTC
size: .
length: 19
V: TRBV19
D: TRBD2
J: TRBJ2-1

CDR3: CSSSYYPEKLFF
DNA: TGTTCCAGCAGCTACTACCCTGAAAAACTGTTTTTT
size: .
length: 12
V: TRBV7-9
D: .
J: TRBJ1-4

CDR3: CASSAPQQGIYEQFF
DNA: TGTGCCAGCAGTGCCCCACAACAGGGTATCTATGAGCAGTTCTTC
size: .
length: 15
V: TRBV27
D: .
J: TRBJ2-1

CDR3: CASSQENLNTGELFF
DNA: TGTGCCAGCAGCCAAGAAAACTTAAACACCGGGGAGCTGTTTTTT
size: .
length: 15
V: TRBV4-2
D: .
J: TRBJ2-2